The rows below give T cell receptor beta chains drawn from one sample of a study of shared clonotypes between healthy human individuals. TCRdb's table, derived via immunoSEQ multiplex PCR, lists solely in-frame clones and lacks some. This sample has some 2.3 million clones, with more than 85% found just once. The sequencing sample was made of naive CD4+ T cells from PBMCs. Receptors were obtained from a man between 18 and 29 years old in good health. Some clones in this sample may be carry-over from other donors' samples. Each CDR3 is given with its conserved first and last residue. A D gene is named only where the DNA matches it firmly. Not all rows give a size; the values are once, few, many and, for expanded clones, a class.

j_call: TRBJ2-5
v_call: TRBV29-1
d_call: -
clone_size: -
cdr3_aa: CSAWGTAQETQYF
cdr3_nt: TGCAGCGCCTGGGGGACGGCCCAAGAGACCCAGTACTTC

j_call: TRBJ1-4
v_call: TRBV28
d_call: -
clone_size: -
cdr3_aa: CATSPSEKLFF
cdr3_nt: TGTGCCACCTCGCCTTCTGAAAAACTGTTTTTT

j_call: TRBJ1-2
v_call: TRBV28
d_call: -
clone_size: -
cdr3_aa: CASSPPQYGYTF
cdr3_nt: TGTGCCAGCAGTCCGCCCCAATATGGCTACACCTTC

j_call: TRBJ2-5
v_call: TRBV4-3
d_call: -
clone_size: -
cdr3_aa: CASSQDIGAGQETQYF
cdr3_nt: TGCGCCAGCAGCCAAGATATAGGAGCGGGTCAAGAGACCCAGTACTTC

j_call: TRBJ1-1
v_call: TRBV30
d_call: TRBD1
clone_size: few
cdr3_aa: CAWSVEETGVAEAFF
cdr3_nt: TGTGCCTGGAGTGTGGAAGAGACAGGGGTCGCTGAAGCTTTCTTT

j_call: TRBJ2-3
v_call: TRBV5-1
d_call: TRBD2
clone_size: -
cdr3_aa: CASSLGGLAGSSTDTQYF
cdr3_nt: TGCGCCAGCAGCTTGGGGGGACTAGCGGGGTCAAGCACAGATACGCAGTATTTT

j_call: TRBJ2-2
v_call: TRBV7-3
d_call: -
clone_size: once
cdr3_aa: CASSPRREGYTGELFF
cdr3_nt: TGTGCCAGCAGCCCAAGGAGGGAAGGATACACCGGGGAGCTGTTTTTT

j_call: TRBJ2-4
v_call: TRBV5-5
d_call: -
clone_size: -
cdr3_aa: CASRISLAKNIQYF
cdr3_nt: TGTGCCAGCAGGATATCCCTAGCCAAAAACATTCAGTACTTC

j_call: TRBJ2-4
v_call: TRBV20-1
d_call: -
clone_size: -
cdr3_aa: CSAVQSIQYF
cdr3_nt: TGCAGTGCTGTTCAGAGCATTCAGTACTTC

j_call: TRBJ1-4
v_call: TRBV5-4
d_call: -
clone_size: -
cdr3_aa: CASSSLPDFEKLFF
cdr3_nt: TGTGCCAGCAGCTCACTTCCGGATTTCGAAAAACTGTTTTTT

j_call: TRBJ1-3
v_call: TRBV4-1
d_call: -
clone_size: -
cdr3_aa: CASSQVGGQIAGNTIYF
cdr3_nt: TGCGCCAGCAGCCAAGTAGGAGGGCAGATCGCTGGAAACACCATATATTTT

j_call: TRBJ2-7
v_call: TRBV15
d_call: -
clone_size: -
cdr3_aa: CATSRDLGDSYEQYF
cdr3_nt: TGTGCCACCAGCAGAGATTTGGGGGACTCCTACGAGCAGTACTTC

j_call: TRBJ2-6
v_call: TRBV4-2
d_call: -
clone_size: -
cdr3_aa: CASSQGWEPSNSGANVLTF
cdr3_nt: TGTGCCAGCAGCCAAGGGTGGGAGCCCTCGAACTCTGGGGCCAACGTCCTGACTTTC

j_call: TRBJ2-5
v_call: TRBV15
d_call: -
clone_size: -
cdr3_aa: CATSRDAKAETQYF
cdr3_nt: TGTGCCACCAGCAGAGATGCCAAGGCGGAGACCCAGTACTTC

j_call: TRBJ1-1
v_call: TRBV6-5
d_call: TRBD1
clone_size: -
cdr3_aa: CASSYSLGTGAEAFF
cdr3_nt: TGTGCCAGCAGTTACTCGTTGGGGACAGGGGCTGAAGCTTTCTTT

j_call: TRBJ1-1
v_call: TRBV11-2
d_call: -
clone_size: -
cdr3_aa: CASSLAPTGEAFF
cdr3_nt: TGTGCCAGCAGCTTAGCTCCTACGGGTGAAGCTTTCTTT

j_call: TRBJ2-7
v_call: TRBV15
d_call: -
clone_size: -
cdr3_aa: CATSREGRYEQYF
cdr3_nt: TGTGCCACCAGCAGAGAAGGGCGTTACGAGCAGTACTTC

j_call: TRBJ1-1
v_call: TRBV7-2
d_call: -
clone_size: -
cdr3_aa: CASSLATGRQAFF
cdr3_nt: TGTGCCAGCAGCTTAGCTACGGGACGCCAAGCTTTCTTT

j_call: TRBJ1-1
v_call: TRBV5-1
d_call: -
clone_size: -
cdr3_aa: CASSLTGQTEAFF
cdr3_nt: TGCGCCAGCAGCTTGACAGGGCAGACTGAAGCTTTCTTT

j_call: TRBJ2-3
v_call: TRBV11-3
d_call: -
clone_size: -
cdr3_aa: CASSPTTRDTQYF
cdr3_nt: TGTGCCAGCAGCCCTACTACTAGGGATACGCAGTATTTT

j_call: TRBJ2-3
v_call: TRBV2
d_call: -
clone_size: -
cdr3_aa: CASSLRWDTQYF
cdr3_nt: TGTGCCAGCAGTTTGAGGTGGGATACGCAGTATTTT

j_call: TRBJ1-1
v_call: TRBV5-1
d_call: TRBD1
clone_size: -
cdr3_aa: CASGPGGSLRNTEAFF
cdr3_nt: TGCGCCAGCGGTCCAGGGGGGTCCCTTAGGAACACTGAAGCTTTCTTT

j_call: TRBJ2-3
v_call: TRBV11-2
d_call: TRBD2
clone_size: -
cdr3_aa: CASSSWTSGSGNTQYF
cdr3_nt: TGTGCCAGCAGTTCTTGGACTAGCGGGAGCGGCAATACGCAGTATTTT

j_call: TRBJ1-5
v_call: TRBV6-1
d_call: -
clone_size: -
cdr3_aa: CASNRVSQPQHF
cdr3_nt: TGTGCCAGCAATCGGGTCAGTCAGCCCCAGCATTTT

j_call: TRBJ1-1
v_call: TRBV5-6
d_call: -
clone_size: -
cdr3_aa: CASSRDSSSRAFF
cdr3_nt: TGTGCCAGCAGCCGAGACAGTTCTAGTCGAGCTTTCTTT

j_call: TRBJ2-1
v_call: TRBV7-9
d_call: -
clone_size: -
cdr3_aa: CASWAEVGEQFF
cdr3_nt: TGTGCCAGCTGGGCGGAGGTGGGAGAGCAGTTCTTC

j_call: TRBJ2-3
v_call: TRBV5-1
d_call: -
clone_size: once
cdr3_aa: CASSFAVSTDTQYF
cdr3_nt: TGCGCCAGCAGCTTCGCGGTGAGCACAGATACGCAGTATTTT

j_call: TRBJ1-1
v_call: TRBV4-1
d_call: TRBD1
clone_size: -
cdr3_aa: CASSPRDRVGGTEAFF
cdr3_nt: TGCGCCAGCAGCCCTCGGGACAGGGTCGGGGGCACTGAAGCTTTCTTT

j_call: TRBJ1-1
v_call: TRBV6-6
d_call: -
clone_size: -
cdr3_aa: CASRVEGLNTEAFF
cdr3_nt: TGTGCCAGCAGGGTAGAAGGCCTGAACACTGAAGCTTTCTTT

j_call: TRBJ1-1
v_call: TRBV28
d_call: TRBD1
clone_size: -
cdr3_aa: CASRGTVERIEAFF
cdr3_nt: TGTGCCAGCAGGGGGACAGTCGAGCGAATTGAAGCTTTCTTT

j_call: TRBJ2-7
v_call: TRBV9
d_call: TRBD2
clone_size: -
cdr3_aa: CASSVGPSGNTYEQYF
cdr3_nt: TGTGCCAGCAGCGTAGGGCCTAGCGGGAACACCTACGAGCAGTACTTC

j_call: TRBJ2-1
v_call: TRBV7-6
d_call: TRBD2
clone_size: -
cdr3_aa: CASSLGVQREYNEQFF
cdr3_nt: TGTGCCAGCAGCTTAGGTGTCCAGCGGGAGTACAATGAGCAGTTCTTC

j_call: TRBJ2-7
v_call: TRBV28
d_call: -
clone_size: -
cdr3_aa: CASSLGGVRYEQYF
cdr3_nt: TGTGCCAGCAGTTTAGGCGGGGTTAGATACGAGCAGTACTTC

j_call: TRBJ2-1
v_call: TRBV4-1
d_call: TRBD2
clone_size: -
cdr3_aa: CASSQVLSGGTNNEQFF
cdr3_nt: TGCGCCAGCAGCCAAGTGTTGAGCGGGGGAACCAACAATGAGCAGTTCTTC

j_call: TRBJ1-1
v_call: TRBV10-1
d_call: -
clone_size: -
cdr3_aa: CASWGLEDKGEAFF
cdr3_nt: TGCGCCAGCTGGGGGTTGGAAGATAAGGGTGAAGCTTTCTTT

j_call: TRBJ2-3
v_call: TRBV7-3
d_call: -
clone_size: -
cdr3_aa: CASSLRSGWTDTQYF
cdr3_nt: TGTGCCAGCAGCTTAAGGTCAGGGTGGACAGATACGCAGTATTTT

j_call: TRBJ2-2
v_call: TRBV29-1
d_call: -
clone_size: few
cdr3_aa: CSVEARTANTGELFF
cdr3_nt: TGCAGCGTTGAGGCGCGGACAGCGAACACCGGGGAGCTGTTTTTT

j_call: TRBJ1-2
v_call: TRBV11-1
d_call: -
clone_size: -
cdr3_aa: CASSRLGPVGYTF
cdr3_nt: TGTGCCAGCAGCCGCCTGGGACCGGTCGGCTACACCTTC

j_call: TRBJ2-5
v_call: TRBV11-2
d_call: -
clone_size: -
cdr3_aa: CASSFDSEETQYF
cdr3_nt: TGTGCCAGCAGCTTCGACAGCGAAGAGACCCAGTACTTC

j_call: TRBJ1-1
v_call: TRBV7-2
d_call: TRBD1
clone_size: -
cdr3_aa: CASSADRVREAFF
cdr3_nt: TGTGCCAGCAGCGCAGACAGGGTTCGGGAAGCTTTCTTT

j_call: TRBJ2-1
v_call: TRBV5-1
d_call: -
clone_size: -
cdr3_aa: CASSLEGLRDSYNEQFF
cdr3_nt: TGCGCCAGCAGCTTGGAAGGTCTTCGGGACTCCTACAATGAGCAGTTCTTC

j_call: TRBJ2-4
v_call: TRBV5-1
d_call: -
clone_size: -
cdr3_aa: CASSFNPQGAKNIQYF
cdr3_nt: TGCGCCAGCAGCTTCAACCCCCAGGGAGCCAAAAACATTCAGTACTTC

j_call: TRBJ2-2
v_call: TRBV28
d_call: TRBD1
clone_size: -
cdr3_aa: CASTPGQGAAGELFF
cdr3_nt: TGTGCCAGCACCCCGGGACAGGGGGCCGCCGGGGAGCTGTTTTTT

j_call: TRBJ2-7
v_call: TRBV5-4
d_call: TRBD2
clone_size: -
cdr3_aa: CASSLAGGDEQYF
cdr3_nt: TGTGCCAGCAGCTTGGCGGGAGGGGACGAGCAGTACTTC

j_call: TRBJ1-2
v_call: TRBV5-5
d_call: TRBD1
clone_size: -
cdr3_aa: CASSSGQAYGYTF
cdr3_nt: TGTGCCAGCAGCTCGGGACAGGCCTATGGCTACACCTTC

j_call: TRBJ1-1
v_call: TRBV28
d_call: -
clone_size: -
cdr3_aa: CACRGGYTEAFF
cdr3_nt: TGTGCCTGCCGGGGGGGGTACACTGAAGCTTTCTTT

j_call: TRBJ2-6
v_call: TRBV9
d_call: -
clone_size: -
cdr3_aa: CASSVGGSPLSGANVLTF
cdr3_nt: TGTGCCAGCAGCGTAGGGGGCAGTCCTCTCTCTGGGGCCAACGTCCTGACTTTC

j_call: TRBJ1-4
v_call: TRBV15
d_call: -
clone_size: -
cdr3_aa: CATSRVPNEKLFF
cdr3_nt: TGTGCCACTAGCAGGGTGCCTAATGAAAAACTGTTTTTT

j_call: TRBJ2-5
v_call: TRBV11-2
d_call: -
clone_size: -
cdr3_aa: CASSFGKETQYF
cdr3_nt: TGTGCCAGCAGCTTCGGAAAAGAGACCCAGTACTTC

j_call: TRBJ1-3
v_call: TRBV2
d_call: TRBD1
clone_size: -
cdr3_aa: CARAPGQGKKESSSSGNTIYF
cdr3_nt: TGTGCCAGGGCCCCGGGACAGGGGAAAAAAGAATCATCGAGCTCTGGAAACACCATATATTTT

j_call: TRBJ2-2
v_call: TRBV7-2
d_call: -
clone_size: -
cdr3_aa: CASSLLANTGELFF
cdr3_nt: TGTGCCAGCAGCTTGTTAGCGAACACCGGGGAGCTGTTTTTT